The T cell receptor (beta chain) under discussion was sequenced for a study of T cells in localized non-small cell lung cancer. Study-level points and caveats: Because only a single region of the tumor was sequenced, heterogeneity remains possible.

Profiled with immunoSEQ multiplex PCR; TCRdb holds only in-frame clones, not every one. This sample has fewer than 20,000 clones, with more than 75% found just once. Regarding this clone: Its specificity is not known.

The source of this sequence is a male donor aged 60 or older with stage I lung adenocarcinoma. The material sequenced was peripheral blood, taken before any cancer treatment.

CDR3 coding DNA: TGTGCCAGCAGCCCGGGGCTTTCAAGGGAAGAAAAACTGTTTTTT. It translates to CASSPGLSREEKLFF. This chain joins TRBV4-2 and TRBJ1-4, with D perhaps matching TRBD1 (5 bases). This CDR3 spans 15 amino acids. V lost 4 bases and J lost 8, with 17 bases in between. Germline loops: CDR1 LGHNA, CDR2 YNFKEQ.